This T cell receptor (beta chain) comes out of a study of monozygotic twins with inflammatory bowel disease. Broader study findings: Immunosuppressive treatment differences may have increased patient repertoire variability. Researchers report that IBD patients shared fewer clonotypes with others than healthy twins, especially amid disease activity.

Of note for this clonotype: The antigen is not known.

Each TCR library used 3500 ng of total RNA. For each CDR3 protein, TCRdb gives one entry from its re-call of the 5' RACE reads, without DNA. The sample data list 300,000 to 400,000 distinct CDR3 sequences. Isolation of total RNA was performed on whole blood, with no prior T cell sorting. This CDR3 has 13 amino acids. Germline V gives CDR1 MNHEY, CDR2 SVGEGT. Sequences were obtained from blood. This sequence was found in a human donor with ulcerative colitis or Crohn's disease, or a healthy co-twin of an affected twin (not recorded which). V and J are TRBV6-2 or TRBV6-3 and TRBJ1-6; lacking DNA, the TRBD1 call made by TCRdb goes unchecked. The CDR3 sequence: CASRPDRVKPLHF.